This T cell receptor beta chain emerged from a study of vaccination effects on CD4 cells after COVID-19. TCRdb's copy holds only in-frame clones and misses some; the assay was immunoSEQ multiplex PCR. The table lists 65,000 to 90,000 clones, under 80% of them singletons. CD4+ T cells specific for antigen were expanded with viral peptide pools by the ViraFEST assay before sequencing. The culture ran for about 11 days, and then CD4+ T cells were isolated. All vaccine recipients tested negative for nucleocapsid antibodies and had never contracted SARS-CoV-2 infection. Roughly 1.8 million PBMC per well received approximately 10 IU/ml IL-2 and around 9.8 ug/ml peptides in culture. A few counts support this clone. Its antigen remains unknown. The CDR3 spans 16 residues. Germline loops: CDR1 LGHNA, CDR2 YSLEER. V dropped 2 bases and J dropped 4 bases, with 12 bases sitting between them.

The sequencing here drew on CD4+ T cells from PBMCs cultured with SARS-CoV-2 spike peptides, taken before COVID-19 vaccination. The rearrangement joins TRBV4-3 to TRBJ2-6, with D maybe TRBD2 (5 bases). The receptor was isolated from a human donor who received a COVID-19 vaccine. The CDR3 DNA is TGCGCCAGCAGCCAACGGGCAGGAGGAGGGGCCAACGTCCTGACTTTC. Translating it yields CASSQRAGGGANVLTF.